This T cell receptor beta chain was captured by sequencing in a study of blood T cell repertoires in COVID-19. Whole-study context: From the United States, Italy and Spain came samples of acute and convalescent COVID-19. From T cells, B-cell-depleted T cells, or PBMCs came the material, which was cDNA or gDNA.

This CDR3 is built from 15 residues. J lost 3 bases, V lost 4 bases, and 8 bases had no gene match. CDR1 and CDR2 from the germline V gene are SGHNT and YYREEE (reference sequence). Authors' analysis steps: Reference gene primers were amplified, and this amplification served to estimate nucleated cell counts. Some clones are missing from TCRdb's copy, which holds only in-frame ones; the method was immunoSEQ multiplex PCR. V and J calls and clone size are given by that table; D and trimming were obtained from the DNA. The sample records 250,000 to 300,000 clones, 70% to 90% being singletons. The V call is TRBV5-4, the J call TRBJ2-5; 8 nucleotides align to TRBD1. This clonotype originated in a woman aged 70-85 years with acute or convalescent COVID-19. Sequencing input: peripheral blood. The CDR3: CASSRSGTGKETQYF. The CDR3 bases are TGTGCCAGCAGCCGATCCGGGACAGGCAAAGAGACCCAGTACTTC.